This T cell receptor beta chain comes out of a study of control samples from healthy donors and cancer patients. Assay used: immunoSEQ multiplex PCR; TCRdb lists only in-frame clones, some missing. Of about 94,000 clones in the sample, 90% were seen once. This CDR3 is 16 amino acids long. Germline trimming cut 4 bases from V and 4 bases from J; bases unmatched to any gene: 11. The germline CDR1 and CDR2 sequences are MGHRA and YSYEKL. This TCR derives from a woman aged 18-30 years in good health. Sequenced sample: blood. V and J are TRBV4-1 and TRBJ1-2; 8 bases line up with TRBD1. CDR3 nucleotide sequence: TGCGCCAGCAGCCGGGAATACAGGGGGAGAAGCTATGGCTACACCTTC. Translation gives CASSREYRGRSYGYTF.